One and the same sample provided the 26 T cell receptor beta chains below, sequenced in a study of T cell changes during pregnancy in multiple sclerosis. Here immunoSEQ multiplex PCR was the method, and the copy in TCRdb shows in-frame clones only, minus some. The repertoire holds over 45,000 clones, with approximately 90% as singletons. Sequences were derived from CD4+ T cells from peripheral blood mononuclear cells, sampled after pregnancy. The receptors derive from a female donor with multiple sclerosis, enrolled in a pregnancy study.

The CDR3 DNA reads TGTGCCTGGGGGACACTAGCGGGTAGCACAGATACGCAGTATTTT. It encodes CAWGTLAGSTDTQYF. This chain uses TRBV30 with TRBJ2-3; 9 nucleotides match TRBD2. Trimming removed 5 bases from V and 0 bases from J; junction bases left unmatched: 6. Germline assignment: CDR1 GTSNPN and CDR2 SVGIG (reference sequence). The CDR3 totals 15 residues.

A few counts support this clone. The rearrangement uses TRBV19 and TRBJ1-1, with 7 bases identical to TRBD1. J gave up 5 bases and V 4 bases, and 10 bases lay outside the gene matches. Germline values: CDR1 LNHDA, CDR2 SQIVND (reference sequence). The CDR3 runs to 15 residues. The CDR3 spells CASSRQGSPRTEAFF. The CDR3 nucleotides read TGTGCCAGTAGTAGACAGGGATCTCCTCGTACTGAAGCTTTCTTT.

The J gene is TRBJ1-1, the V gene TRBV28, with 7 bases identical to TRBD1. With V trimmed by 6 bases and J by 3 bases, 7 bases remained unmatched. The CDR3 is 14 amino acids. Per the germline V gene, CDR1 is MDHEN and CDR2 is SYDVKM. The CDR3: CASSPGGRDTEAFF. For the CDR3, the DNA is TGTGCCAGCAGCCCAGGGGGGCGGGACACTGAAGCTTTCTTT.

V usage is TRBV10-3 and J usage is TRBJ2-7, with TRBD1 identical over 9 bases. This CDR3 has 14 amino acids. The V segment lost 4 bases and the J segment 5 bases; nucleotides outside the gene matches: 6. Germline V gene sequence: CDR1 ENHRY, CDR2 SYGVKD. CDR3 in amino acids: CAISGGQGGDEQYF. The CDR3, as DNA: TGTGCCATCAGTGGGGGACAGGGCGGCGACGAGCAGTACTTC.

The V and J genes are TRBV30 and TRBJ2-4, with 8 bases identical to TRBD2. J gave up 7 bases and V 0 bases, and 2 bases lay outside the gene matches. Looked up from germline, CDR1 is GTSNPN and CDR2 is SVGIG (reference sequence). CDR3 length: 13 residues. CDR3 amino acids: CAWSVLAENIQYF. CDR3 DNA: TGTGCCTGGAGTGTACTAGCGGAGAACATTCAGTACTTC.

The chain is built from TRBV19 and TRBJ2-2; 10 bases match TRBD2. Germline CDR1 reads LNHDA; CDR2 reads SQIVND (reference sequence). V shed 4 bases and J 0 bases; nucleotides not matched to a gene: 8. The CDR3 sequence is 18 residues long. The CDR3 coding sequence is TGTGCCAGTAGTAAAAGGACTAGCGGAGTCCCGAACACCGGGGAGCTGTTTTTT. It specifies CASSKRTSGVPNTGELFF.

This chain connects TRBV28 to TRBJ2-1; D perhaps matches TRBD1 (9 bases). Germline V gene sequence: CDR1 MDHEN, CDR2 SYDVKM. The V gene lost 6 bases and the J gene lost 3 bases, with 21 bases spanning the gap. This CDR3 comprises 17 residues. CDR3 DNA: TGTGCCAGCAGAGCCTCGGGGGGGACAGGGCTCTACAATGAGCAGTTCTTC. Translating gives CASRASGGTGLYNEQFF.

This rearrangement joins TRBV18 to TRBJ2-7; D remains unclear. Germline CDR1 is KGHSH and CDR2 is LQKENI. Trimming left V 6 bases short and J 2 bases short, with 20 bases between. This CDR3 comprises 16 residues. The CDR3 protein is CASSPRTASPTYEQYF. The CDR3 region has the DNA TGTGCCAGCTCCCCTCGTACCGCCAGTCCAACCTACGAGCAGTACTTC.

The chain joins TRBV4-1 to TRBJ2-5; D might be TRBD2 (5 bases). CDR1 is MGHRA, CDR2 YSYEKL, per germline. CDR3 length equals 14 residues. Trimming shortened V by 4 bases and J by 2 bases, and 11 bases separated the two germline ends. Here the CDR3 reads CASSLTIRQETQYF. The CDR3 nucleotides read TGCGCCAGCAGCCTGACTATACGACAAGAGACCCAGTACTTC.

The chain has TRBV6-1 and TRBJ2-3; TRBD1 is a possible D gene (5 bases). The V end lost 10 bases, the J end lost 0 bases, and 17 bases lay between the germline ends. The CDR3 extends over 15 amino acids. Germline assignment: CDR1 MNHNS and CDR2 SASEGT. The DNA of the CDR3 is TGTGCCACAAAAAGACAGCCTTCTAGCACAGATACGCAGTATTTT. Translating gives CATKRQPSSTDTQYF.

The chain has TRBV19 and TRBJ2-3; 9 bases are a match to TRBD1. The J segment lost 6 bases and the V segment lost 3 bases, leaving 10 bases of the junction unmatched. This CDR3 comprises 16 residues. Germline CDR1 and CDR2: LNHDA and SQIVND (reference sequence). The CDR3 region has the DNA TGTGCCAGTAGTATGTCCGGGACAGGGCCAGGGGATACGCAGTATTTT. Translated, it gives CASSMSGTGPGDTQYF.

This chain joins TRBV29-1 and TRBJ2-3; D gene ambiguous. The V and J ends lost 6 bases and 5 bases respectively, with 9 bases between them. Germline V lookup: CDR1 SQVTM, CDR2 ANQGSEA. This CDR3 comprises 11 residues. This CDR3 is CSVAVGDTQYF. The CDR3, as DNA: TGCAGCGTCGCGGTTGGAGATACGCAGTATTTT.

A single count supports this clone. V usage is TRBV11-1 and J usage is TRBJ2-3; a possible D gene is TRBD2 (5 bases). From germline, CDR1 is SGHAT and CDR2 FQDESV (reference sequence). Deletions cut 2 bases from V and 3 bases from J, with 9 bases between. This CDR3 has 14 amino acids. The DNA of the CDR3 is TGTGCCAGCAGCTTAACCCCGGGGACAGATACGCAGTATTTT. Translation: CASSLTPGTDTQYF.

This clone was observed once. The chain couples TRBV7-2 to TRBJ2-5; 8 nucleotides match TRBD1. The V and J ends lost 1 base and 5 bases, in that order; junction bases with no gene match: 6. Germline CDR1 and CDR2: SGHTA and FQGNSA. The CDR3 runs 15 residues. This chain's CDR3 is CASSLGPGGIETQYF. CDR3 bases: TGTGCCAGCAGCTTAGGTCCAGGGGGCATTGAGACCCAGTACTTC.

This clone has a handful of counts. The chain couples TRBV7-2 to TRBJ1-1; 7 nucleotides align to TRBD1. The CDR3 covers 14 residues. The V and J ends lost 4 bases and 1 base, in that order; junction bases with no gene match: 3. From germline, CDR1 is SGHTA and CDR2 FQGNSA. CDR3 sequence reads: CASSYRGGNTEAFF. DNA of the CDR3: TGTGCCAGCAGCTACAGGGGAGGGAACACTGAAGCTTTCTTT.

This clone came up once. The CDR3 sequence is CASSLRDRGTGELFF. The CDR3 DNA follows: TGCGCCAGCAGCCTACGGGACAGGGGAACCGGGGAGCTGTTTTTT. V and J are TRBV5-1 and TRBJ2-2; TRBD1 matches 10 bases. The CDR3 has 15 residues. V gave up 4 bases and J gave up 5 bases; unmatched junction bases: 5. The germline V gene has CDR1 SGHRS and CDR2 YFSETQ. The full variable domain, its missing parts supplied by reference TRBV5-1 and TRBJ2-2, is KAGVTQTPRYLIKTRGQQVTLSCSPISGHRSVSWYQQTPGQGLQFLFEYFSETQRNKGNFPGRFSGRQFSNSRSEMNVSTLELGDSALYLCASSLRDRGTGELFFGEGSRLTVL.

The J gene is TRBJ1-1, the V gene TRBV6-1, with 10 bases that match TRBD1. Trimming removed 4 bases from V and 2 bases from J; junction bases left unmatched: 10. The CDR3 is 17 amino acids. Germline loops: CDR1 MNHNS, CDR2 SASEGT. This chain's CDR3 is CASSGAGTGVQNTEAFF. As DNA, the CDR3 is TGTGCCAGCAGTGGCGCCGGGACAGGGGTTCAAAACACTGAAGCTTTCTTT.

The gene calls are TRBV18 and TRBJ2-5, with 9 nucleotides matching TRBD1. V shed 5 bases and J 4 bases; nucleotides not matched to a gene: 5. Germline V gene sequence: CDR1 KGHSH, CDR2 LQKENI. There are 14 residues in the CDR3. DNA for the CDR3: TGTGCCAGCTCAACGGGACAGGGAGGAGAGACCCAGTACTTC. Its protein is CASSTGQGGETQYF.

V is TRBV7-2 and J is TRBJ1-4; weak D call: TRBD1 (6 bases). The length of the CDR3 is 16 residues. Between the trimmed V and J ends, which lost 1 base and 3 bases, there was a span of 12 bases. Germline V gene lookup returns CDR1 SGHTA and CDR2 FQGNSA. DNA for the CDR3: TGTGCCAGCAGCTTAGGAGGAGCAGGGGCTAATGAAAAACTGTTTTTT. Protein product: CASSLGGAGANEKLFF.

The chain recombines TRBV28 with TRBJ2-2; 7 bases are a match to TRBD2. This CDR3 comprises 15 residues. The V segment lost 2 bases and the J segment 6 bases; nucleotides outside the gene matches: 6. Germline V CDR1 and CDR2: MDHEN, SYDVKM. The CDR3 is CASSLVWGGAGELFF. CDR3 bases: TGTGCCAGCAGTTTAGTCTGGGGAGGGGCCGGGGAGCTGTTTTTT.

Written as DNA, the CDR3 is TGTGCCAGCAGCCCCTCGGGGGGGGAGACCCAGTACTTC. It encodes CASSPSGGETQYF. The V call is TRBV7-6, the J call TRBJ2-5, with 8 bases aligning to TRBD2. Looked up from germline, CDR1 is SGHVS and CDR2 is FNYEAQ. V lost 5 bases, J lost 5 bases, and 4 bases stayed unmatched. The CDR3 totals 13 residues.

The chain carries TRBV6-1 and TRBJ2-6, with D perhaps matching TRBD2 (6 bases). V was pared by 6 bases and J by 4 bases, with 13 bases between. This CDR3 is built from 15 residues. CDR1 is MNHNS, CDR2 SASEGT, per germline. This CDR3 is CASSPTRWGANVLTF. As DNA, the CDR3 is TGTGCCAGCAGCCCGACTAGGTGGGGGGCCAACGTCCTGACTTTC.

The chain recombines TRBV19 with TRBJ1-4; unclear D gene. Germline assignment: CDR1 LNHDA and CDR2 SQIVND (reference sequence). V lost 4 bases to trimming and J lost 8 bases, with 14 bases between them. CDR3 length: 14 residues. This CDR3 reads CASSTRPGAEKLFF. In DNA form, the CDR3 reads TGTGCCAGTAGTACCCGACCCGGAGCCGAAAAACTGTTTTTT.

This chain joins TRBV14 and TRBJ2-2; 11 nucleotides agree with TRBD2. V lost 7 bases to trimming and J lost 6 bases; unmatched junction nucleotides: 7. The CDR3 has 15 amino acids. Germline-derived CDR1 and CDR2 are SGHDN and FVKESK. In DNA, the CDR3 is TGTGCCAGCAAACTAGCGGGAGTTGAAGCCGGGGAGCTGTTTTTT. As protein: CASKLAGVEAGELFF.

The count of this clone is one. The chain employs TRBV6-1 and TRBJ1-2; 7 positions agree with TRBD1. V dropped 6 bases and J dropped 4; count of bases not matched to a gene: 5. This CDR3 contains 13 residues. From germline, CDR1 is MNHNS and CDR2 SASEGT. The CDR3 region has the DNA TGTGCCAGCAGCGCAGACAGGGTCTATGGCTACACCTTC. Protein sequence: CASSADRVYGYTF.

The rearrangement joins TRBV21-1 to TRBJ2-3; the table's D call of TRBD1 was not tested on the DNA. TRBV21-1 is an annotated pseudogene. CDR3 length equals 16 residues. The CDR3 loop is CASSNGQGTPPDTQYF. The CDR3, as DNA: TGTGCCAGCAGCAACGGACAGGGGACACCGCCAGATACGCAGTATTTT.